This T cell receptor (beta chain) comes out of a study of blood T cells in healthy people across ages. Broader study findings: Researchers judged that diversity estimates from one million T cells fell short of true values.

This clonotype was counted only a few times. Its specificity is unknown. The second PCR ran roughly 6 to 11 cycles with a sample-barcoded 5' primer and J-beta primers. TCRdb analysed the 5' RACE reads with MiXCR anew, one entry per CDR3 protein. The sample lists hundreds of thousands of distinct CDR3 sequences, nearly 60% seen once, with approximately 23% in the top ten. This sequence was found in a man aged 25 to 40 in good health. Sequences were obtained from blood.

Here the CDR3 reads CASLGGISYEQFF. Written as DNA, the CDR3 is TGTGCCAGTCTAGGCGGAATCAGCTATGAGCAGTTCTTC. The rearrangement joins TRBV7-9 to TRBJ2-1; D is unresolved. Germline V CDR1 and CDR2: SEHNR, FQNEAQ (reference sequence). The CDR3 has 13 amino acids. Deletions cut 9 bases from V and 8 bases from J, with 17 bases between.